This entry concerns a single T cell receptor (beta chain). The antigen is not known. This sample was taken from a study of cytomegalovirus exposure and HLA in healthy donors. With 60 Vbeta and 13 Jbeta primers, the PCR was carried out. Only in-frame clones appear in the TCRdb table, and some are missing; sequencing was by immunoSEQ multiplex PCR. The sample lists 160,000 or so clones; around four fifths were seen once. General study results and limits: In a later analysis, TCR beta V- and J-gene trimming showed a link to a missense DCLRE1C variant. Reportedly, HLA-A and HLA-B alleles of most subjects were accurately predicted from TCR beta. In a later analysis, across HLA loci, associated TCR counts were highest for DRB1, lowest for HLA-C. Rarity characterized most TCR sequences, yet some public TCRs appeared in many donors.

Germline lookup yields CDR1 LGHNA and CDR2 YNFKEQ. The junction had 13 bases not matched to a gene; V was cut back by 4 bases and J by 6 bases. The CDR3 loop spans 16 amino acids. The origin of this receptor is a man aged 18 to 35 in good health and CMV-seronegative. The chain has TRBV4-2 and TRBJ2-5, with 8 bases identical to TRBD2. Sample: PBMCs. The CDR3 loop reads CASSPGLVSPMQTQYF. The DNA of the CDR3 is TGTGCCAGCAGCCCGGGACTAGTTTCCCCCATGCAGACCCAGTACTTC.